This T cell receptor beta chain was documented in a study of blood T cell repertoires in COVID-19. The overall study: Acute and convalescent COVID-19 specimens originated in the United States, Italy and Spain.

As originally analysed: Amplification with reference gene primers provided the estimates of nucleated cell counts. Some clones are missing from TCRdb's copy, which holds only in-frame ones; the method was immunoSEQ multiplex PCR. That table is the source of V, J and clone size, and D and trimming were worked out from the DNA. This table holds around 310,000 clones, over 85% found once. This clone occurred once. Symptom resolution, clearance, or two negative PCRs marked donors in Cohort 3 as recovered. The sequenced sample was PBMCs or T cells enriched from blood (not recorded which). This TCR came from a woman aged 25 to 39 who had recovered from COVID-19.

The CDR3 loop reads CASSLTYNTGELFF. CDR3 DNA: TGTGCCAGCAGTTTAACCTACAACACCGGGGAGCTGTTTTTT. The chain joins TRBV27 to TRBJ2-2; D uncertain. There are 14 residues in the CDR3. Germline CDR1 MNHEY, CDR2 SMNVEV (reference sequence). V lost 2 bases, J lost 2 bases, and 6 bases lay in between.